This TCR beta chain is from a study of T cells in Graves' hyperthyroidism and ophthalmopathy. The wider study: The blood sample was taken at first diagnosis, before treatment began.

Trimming pared 7 bases from V and 0 bases from J, leaving 9 bases between. The CDR3 runs to 13 residues. Germline V CDR1 and CDR2: MNHEY, SMNVEV (reference sequence). TCR beta CDR3 regions were amplified from RNA transcripts. During a first-round RT-PCR of the TCR CDR3, the HTBI primer set was used. One entry per CDR3 protein results from TCRdb running MiXCR on the multiplex PCR reads. Of a few hundred thousand distinct CDR3 sequences listed, about 14% are singletons. In its sample, this clonotype was seen many times. The antigen is undetermined. Exclusion of patients followed from uncontrolled infection, other autoimmune disease, pregnancy or lactation. When hyperthyroidism was first diagnosed, the blood sample was taken, preceding any ophthalmopathy symptoms. General observations from the study: Onset of ophthalmopathy came a median 6.5 months after the model predicted it.

The chain carries TRBV27 and TRBJ2-5; D remains unclear. Material: blood. The clonotype comes from a woman in her thirties or forties with Graves' hyperthyroidism that later progressed to Graves' ophthalmopathy. The CDR3 sequence: CASMKEHQETQYF. The CDR3 bases are TGTGCCAGCATGAAGGAACACCAAGAGACCCAGTACTTC.